These 7 T cell receptor beta chains were sequenced from one sample in a study of CD8+ T cells in alopecia areata (dated by TCRdb to about 2018). The sample's time point label, decoded: baseline before oral tofacitinib. The library was generated by the immunoSEQ multiplex PCR assay. RNA was extracted from all samples and reverse transcribed into cDNA as template for TCR sequencing. The table comes from immuneACCESS by way of TCRdb, which keeps in-frame sequences with V and J called. Part of the clones is missing from these tables; in studies checked, under half for an unresolved V gene and the rest for unknown reasons. The sample records approximately 61,000 clones, almost 97% of which are singletons. Together, the top ten hold more than 25% of the sample. This specimen consisted of CD8+ T cells sorted from blood, obtained at week 0. The receptors here all came from a human donor with alopecia areata.

The V gene is TRBV11-2, the J gene TRBJ2-7; TRBD2 aligns across 7 bases. V lost 5 bases, J lost 1 base, and 5 bases stayed unmatched. Germline CDR1 SGHAT, CDR2 FQNNGV. The CDR3 is 14 amino acids. The CDR3 loop is CASSRVGGSYEQYF. DNA of the CDR3: TGTGCCAGCAGCCGGGTGGGGGGGTCCTACGAGCAGTACTTC.

This chain joins TRBV4-3 and TRBJ2-5; 9 bases map to TRBD1. The CDR3 is made up of 15 amino acids. Germline loops: CDR1 LGHNA, CDR2 YSLEER. V shed 4 bases, J shed 4 bases, and the junction held 7 bases outside the gene matches. CDR3 amino acids: CASSPETGGAETQYF. In DNA, the CDR3 is TGCGCCAGCAGCCCGGAAACAGGGGGCGCAGAGACCCAGTACTTC.

V gene TRBV13 combines with J gene TRBJ2-7; TRBD1 aligns across 8 bases. Germline values: CDR1 PRHDT, CDR2 FYEKMQ (reference sequence). V shed 0 bases and J 5 bases; nucleotides not matched to a gene: 0. This CDR3 region has 13 residues. The CDR3 loop reads CASSLGDRDEQYF. The DNA for the CDR3 is TGTGCCAGCAGCTTAGGGGACAGGGACGAGCAGTACTTC.

The V and J genes are TRBV19 and TRBJ1-6; a weak D match, TRBD1 (6 bases). Between the trimmed V and J ends, which lost 6 bases and 7 bases, there was a span of 13 bases. There are 14 residues in the CDR3. Germline V gene sequence: CDR1 LNHDA, CDR2 SQIVND (reference sequence). Written as DNA, the CDR3 is TGTGCCAGTAGCCCCGGGACAAGCAATTCACCCCTCCACTTT. This gives the protein CASSPGTSNSPLHF.

DNA of the CDR3: TGTGCCAGCAGCCCCGGAACGCGATATGAGCAGTTCTTC. Translating it yields CASSPGTRYEQFF. The J gene is TRBJ2-1, the V gene TRBV7-9; D is unclear. Germline V gene data show CDR1 as SEHNR and CDR2 as FQNEAQ (reference sequence). Trimming removed 5 bases from V and 8 bases from J, with 13 bases in between. This CDR3 comprises 13 residues.

The rearrangement links TRBV7-9 to TRBJ2-7, with 7 bases aligning to TRBD1. The V and J ends lost 3 bases and 6 bases, in that order; junction bases with no gene match: 11. CDR1 SEHNR and CDR2 FQNEAQ come from the germline V gene (reference sequence). This CDR3 has 15 amino acids. The chain's CDR3 is CASSFSGQSLREQYF. For the CDR3, the DNA is TGTGCCAGCAGCTTCTCGGGACAGTCCCTTCGCGAGCAGTACTTC.

The CDR3 here is CASSSGTGGLTEAFF. CDR3 nucleotides: TGTGCCAGCAGTTCTGGGACAGGGGGCCTAACTGAAGCTTTCTTT. The gene calls are TRBV27 and TRBJ1-1, with 12 positions matching TRBD1. Germline trimming cut 4 bases from V and 5 bases from J; bases unmatched to any gene: 5. From germline, CDR1 is MNHEY and CDR2 SMNVEV (reference sequence). This CDR3 has 15 residues.